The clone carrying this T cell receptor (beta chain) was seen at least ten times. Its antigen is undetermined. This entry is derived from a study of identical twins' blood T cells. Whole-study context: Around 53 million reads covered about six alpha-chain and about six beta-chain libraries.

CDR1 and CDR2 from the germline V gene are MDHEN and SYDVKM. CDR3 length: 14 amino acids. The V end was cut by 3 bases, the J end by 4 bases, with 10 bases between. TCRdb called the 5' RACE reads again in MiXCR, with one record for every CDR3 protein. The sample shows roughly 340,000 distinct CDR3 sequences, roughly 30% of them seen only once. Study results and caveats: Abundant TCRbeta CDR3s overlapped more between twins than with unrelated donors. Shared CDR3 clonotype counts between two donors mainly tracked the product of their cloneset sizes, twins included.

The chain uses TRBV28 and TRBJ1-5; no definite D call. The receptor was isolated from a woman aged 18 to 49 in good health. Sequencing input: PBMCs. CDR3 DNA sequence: TGTGCCAGCAGTTTCGGTCCTGCTAATCAGCCCCAGCATTTT. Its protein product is CASSFGPANQPQHF.